The 13 T cell receptor beta chains below were found in one sample sequenced in a study of blood T cell repertoires in COVID-19. TCRdb keeps only in-frame clones here, not all; method: immunoSEQ multiplex PCR. The top ten clones hold approximately 1.5% of a sample with more than 200,000 clones, 84% of them seen once. The sample taken for sequencing was peripheral blood. Receptor source: a middle-aged woman who had recovered from COVID-19.

This clone turned up a few times. Other nucleotide sequences in the sample specify the same CDR3. V gene TRBV3-1 (or the pseudogene TRBV3-2) combines with J gene TRBJ2-1, with a tentative D call TRBD1 (7 bases). The CDR3 runs 15 residues. Trimming left V 0 bases short and J 2 bases short, with 8 bases between. Germline values: CDR1 LGHDT, CDR2 YNNKEL (reference sequence). CDR3 sequence (DNA): TGTGCCAGCAGCCAAGACAGGGGGGCCTACAATGAGCAGTTCTTC. Protein product: CASSQDRGAYNEQFF.

The rearrangement uses TRBV18 and TRBJ1-6, with no clear D. CDR3 size: 15 residues. V dropped 2 bases and J dropped 0 bases, with 5 bases sitting between them. Germline V gives CDR1 KGHSH, CDR2 LQKENI. In DNA form, the CDR3 reads TGTGCCAGCTCACCAGCAGTCTCCTATAATTCACCCCTCCACTTT. Protein: CASSPAVSYNSPLHF.

In this sample, this clone turned up once. The chain is built from TRBV7-8 and TRBJ1-4; D is uncertain. The CDR3 contains 14 residues. Germline CDR1 SGHVS, CDR2 FQNEAQ. Between the trimmed V and J ends, which lost 3 bases and 4 bases, there was a span of 9 bases. The DNA of the CDR3 is TGTGCCAGCAGCTTCAGGCAGAATAATGAAAAACTGTTTTTT. Translating gives CASSFRQNNEKLFF.

This chain links TRBV3-1 (or the pseudogene TRBV3-2) with TRBJ1-6, with D unresolved. Germline CDR1 is LGHDT and CDR2 is YNNKEL (reference sequence). The V and J ends lost 0 bases and 13 bases respectively, with 10 bases between them. The CDR3 has 13 residues. The CDR3 DNA follows: TGTGCCAGCAGCCAAGATGACTTGACGCCCCTCCACTTT. Amino acids: CASSQDDLTPLHF.

In nucleotides, the CDR3 is TGTGCCAGCAGGTCGAGGGGGAATTCACCCCTCCACTTT. This translates into CASRSRGNSPLHF. This sequence joins TRBV7-9 and TRBJ1-6; tentatively, D is TRBD1 (6 bases). The V gene lost 6 bases and the J gene lost 7 bases, with 10 bases spanning the gap. CDR3 length: 13 residues. CDR1 is SEHNR and CDR2 is FQNEAQ in the germline V gene (reference sequence).

This rearrangement joins TRBV12-3 or TRBV12-4 to TRBJ2-2, with 9 bases fitting TRBD1. This CDR3 comprises 12 residues. V dropped 10 bases and J dropped 6; count of bases not matched to a gene: 3. In DNA, the CDR3 is TGTGCCACCCACAGGGGGCCCGGGGAGCTGTTTTTT. Its protein is CATHRGPGELFF.

V is TRBV7-9 and J is TRBJ2-2, with TRBD2 matching over 11 bases. Germline CDR1 SEHNR, CDR2 FQNEAQ (reference sequence). Unmatched junction bases numbered 4, after V lost 5 bases and J lost 2 bases. The CDR3 spans 16 residues. The CDR3 region has the DNA TGTGCCAGCAGCGTGACTAGCGGGGACAACACCGGGGAGCTGTTTTTT. Protein product: CASSVTSGDNTGELFF.

This rearrangement joins TRBV29-1 to TRBJ1-1; perhaps TRBD1 as D (6 bases). V was trimmed by 1 base and J by 4 bases, leaving 10 bases between them. The length of the CDR3 is 13 residues. CDR1 and CDR2 (germline): SQVTM, ANQGSEA. The CDR3 spells CSVEGAGATEAFF. DNA for the CDR3: TGCAGCGTTGAAGGTGCGGGGGCCACTGAAGCTTTCTTT.

The chain has TRBV18 and TRBJ1-1; possible D gene TRBD1, 6 bases. V was shortened by 6 bases and J by 2 bases, with 13 bases between the two germline ends. The CDR3 has 14 residues. Germline V gives CDR1 KGHSH, CDR2 LQKENI. The CDR3 here is CASSEQGPNTEAFF. In DNA form, the CDR3 reads TGTGCCAGCTCTGAACAGGGACCCAACACTGAAGCTTTCTTT.

The CDR3 bases are TGTGCCAGCAGTATTAGGGGGCTTATGTACGAGCAGTACTTC. Its translation is CASSIRGLMYEQYF. The rearrangement uses TRBV3-1 (or the pseudogene TRBV3-2) and TRBJ2-7, with 7 positions matching TRBD1. Germline V CDR1 and CDR2: LGHDT, YNNKEL (reference sequence). Trimming cost V 6 bases and J 4 bases; bases outside gene matches: 9. CDR3 length: 14 residues.

The chain has TRBV5-1 and TRBJ1-1, with D possibly being TRBD1 (6 bases). The germline V gene encodes CDR1 SGHRS and CDR2 YFSETQ. V was trimmed by 4 bases and J by 1 base, leaving 14 bases between them. The CDR3 contains 15 residues. The CDR3: CASSVDDRPNTEAFF. The DNA for the CDR3 is TGCGCCAGCAGCGTGGACGACAGGCCGAACACTGAAGCTTTCTTT.

The chain carries TRBV30 and TRBJ1-4, with D unresolved. The CDR3 covers 12 residues. V gave up 6 bases and J gave up 7 bases, with 12 bases separating them. The V gene's germline CDR1 is GTSNPN and CDR2 SVGIG (reference sequence). In DNA, the CDR3 is TGTGCCTGCCGCGGGGAGGCTGAAAAACTGTTTTTT. This sequence encodes CACRGEAEKLFF. Drawing the rest from reference TRBV30 and TRBJ1-4, the complete variable domain is SQTIHQWPATLVQPVGSPLSLECTVEGTSNPNLYWYRQAAGRGLQLLFYSVGIGQISSEVPQNLSASRPQDRQFILSSKKLLLSDSGFYLCACRGEAEKLFFGSGTQLSVL.

The chain combines TRBV29-1 with TRBJ2-7, with D possibly being TRBD1 (6 bases). The CDR3 contains 13 residues. Germline V lookup: CDR1 SQVTM, CDR2 ANQGSEA. The V and J ends lost 5 bases and 1 base respectively, with 12 bases between them. DNA for the CDR3: TGCAGCGTTCGGACAGCGAGTTCCTACGAGCAGTACTTC. Its translation is CSVRTASSYEQYF.